This TCR beta chain was sequenced for a study of T cells in Graves' hyperthyroidism and ophthalmopathy. Between the trimmed V and J ends, which lost 6 bases and 1 base, there was a span of 12 bases. From germline, CDR1 is SNHLY and CDR2 FYNNEI. The CDR3 contains 14 residues. As for this clonotype: The antigen remains unidentified.

TCR beta CDR3 region amplification was performed from RNA transcripts. HTBI primers were employed in a first-round RT-PCR of the TCR CDR3. TCRdb reanalysed the multiplex PCR reads using MiXCR and keeps one entry per CDR3 protein. The table shows about 840,000 distinct CDR3 sequences, with roughly 40% occurring only once. Study-wide findings and caveats: Ophthalmopathy, which appeared later, was predicted by the model a median roughly 6.5 months before onset.

This clonotype was sampled from a man aged 18 to 29 with Graves' hyperthyroidism. The sample consisted of blood. The V gene is TRBV2, the J gene TRBJ1-1, with unresolved D. CDR3 nucleotides: TGTGCCAGCAGCGTGCGGAGGGAGAACACTGAAGCTTTCTTT. It translates to CASSVRRENTEAFF.